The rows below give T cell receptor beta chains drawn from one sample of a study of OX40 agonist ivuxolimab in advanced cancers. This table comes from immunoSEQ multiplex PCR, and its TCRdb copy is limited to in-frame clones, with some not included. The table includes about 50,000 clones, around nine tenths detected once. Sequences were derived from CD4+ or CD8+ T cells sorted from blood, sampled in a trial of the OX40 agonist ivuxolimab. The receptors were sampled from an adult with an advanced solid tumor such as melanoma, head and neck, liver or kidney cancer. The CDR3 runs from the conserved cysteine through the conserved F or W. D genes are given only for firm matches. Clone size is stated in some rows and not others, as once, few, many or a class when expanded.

CASSLASGRMGYNEQFF | TGTGCCAGCAGTTTAGCTAGCGGGAGGATGGGGTACAATGAGCAGTTCTTC | once | TRBV27 | TRBD2 | TRBJ2-1
CASSIRQRTGELFF | TGTGCCAGTAGTATTCGGCAGCGGACCGGGGAGCTGTTTTTT | - | TRBV19 | - | TRBJ2-2
CASRLRQGADTQYF | TGTGCCAGCAGGCTAAGACAGGGAGCAGATACGCAGTATTTT | - | TRBV6-1 | TRBD1 | TRBJ2-3
CAISESGLSQPQHF | TGTGCCATCAGTGAGTCAGGGCTTAGTCAGCCCCAGCATTTT | - | TRBV10-3 | - | TRBJ1-5
CASSIGGIVTDTQYF | TGTGCCAGTAGTATAGGAGGGATCGTCACAGATACGCAGTATTTT | - | TRBV19 | - | TRBJ2-3
CASGLVLGQLYEQYF | TGTGCTAGTGGTTTGGTCCTCGGACAGCTCTACGAGCAGTACTTC | - | TRBV12-5 | - | TRBJ2-7
CASRAHGPGAFF | TGTGCCAGCAGGGCCCACGGTCCCGGAGCTTTCTTT | - | TRBV28 | - | TRBJ1-1
CASSDGRVGTEAFF | TGTGCCAGCAGTGACGGCAGGGTGGGCACTGAAGCTTTCTTT | - | TRBV6-4 | - | TRBJ1-1
CASSAGDGYEQYF | TGCGCCAGCAGTGCAGGGGATGGTTACGAGCAGTACTTC | few | TRBV10-1 | - | TRBJ2-7
CASSGRGGTDTQYF | TGTGCCAGCAGTGGCCGGGGGGGCACAGATACGCAGTATTTT | - | TRBV6-5 | TRBD2 | TRBJ2-3
CASSQRGTGASSYNSPLHF | TGCGCCAGCAGCCAAAGAGGGACAGGGGCGAGCTCCTATAATTCACCCCTCCACTTT | once | TRBV4-1 | TRBD1 | TRBJ1-6
CASSLYDEQYF | TGTGCCAGCAGCTTGTACGACGAGCAGTACTTC | - | TRBV7-9 | - | TRBJ2-7
CASSRDRGDLDTEAFF | TGTGCCAGCAGCCGCGACAGGGGAGATTTGGACACTGAAGCTTTCTTT | - | TRBV6-6 | TRBD1 | TRBJ1-1
CASSLNPGYEQYF | TGTGCCAGCAGCTTAAACCCGGGCTACGAGCAGTACTTC | - | TRBV7-3 | - | TRBJ2-7
CASISLDGEQFF | TGTGCCAGCATCTCACTAGACGGTGAGCAGTTCTTC | - | TRBV13 | - | TRBJ2-1
CASSVEGGHNEQFF | TGTGCCAGCAGCGTAGAGGGGGGGCACAATGAGCAGTTCTTC | - | TRBV9 | - | TRBJ2-1
CASSQGGSGTGSEKLFF | TGTGCCAGCAGCCAAGGTGGGTCCGGGACAGGGTCTGAAAAACTGTTTTTT | - | TRBV4-2 | TRBD1 | TRBJ1-4
CATRENTGELFF | TGTGCCACCAGGGAGAACACCGGGGAGCTGTTTTTT | - | TRBV6-5 | - | TRBJ2-2
CASSPRRGSNQPQHF | TGTGCCAGCAGTCCCCGCAGGGGTAGCAATCAGCCCCAGCATTTT | - | TRBV2 | - | TRBJ1-5
CASSPGDSRAQPQHF | TGTGCCAGCAGCCCCGGGGATAGTAGGGCGCAGCCCCAGCATTTT | few | TRBV9 | - | TRBJ1-5
CASSLFGDTQYF | TGTGCCAGCTCACTTTTTGGGGATACGCAGTATTTT | - | TRBV18 | - | TRBJ2-3
CASSVEPGQWSGNTIYF | TGTGCCAGCAGCGTAGAACCCGGACAGTGGTCCGGAAACACCATATATTTT | - | TRBV9 | - | TRBJ1-3
CASSLEAGSSYNEQFF | TGTGCCAGCAGCTTAGAGGCGGGGAGCTCCTACAATGAGCAGTTCTTC | - | TRBV11-3 | - | TRBJ2-1
CAISESGGKNQPQHF | TGTGCCATCAGTGAATCAGGGGGCAAAAATCAGCCCCAGCATTTT | - | TRBV10-3 | TRBD1 | TRBJ1-5
CASSLLGQGGHEQYF | TGTGCCAGCAGCCTGCTTGGTCAAGGAGGCCACGAGCAGTACTTC | few | TRBV7-2 | - | TRBJ2-7
CASSFRTRGQSNQPQHF | TGTGCCAGCAGCTTCCGAACCAGGGGCCAGAGCAATCAGCCCCAGCATTTT | - | TRBV7-4 | - | TRBJ1-5
CASYIVPRLNYGYTF | TGTGCCAGCTATATAGTCCCACGGCTTAACTATGGCTACACCTTC | - | TRBV2 | - | TRBJ1-2
CASSLSPNLFNNEQFF | TGTGCCAGCAGTTTATCACCGAACCTCTTCAACAATGAGCAGTTCTTC | - | TRBV27 | - | TRBJ2-1
CASSAPGRVNTEAFF | TGTGCCAGTAGTGCCCCGGGACGAGTGAACACTGAAGCTTTCTTT | - | TRBV19 | - | TRBJ1-1